Below, 21 T cell receptor beta chains from the same sample are listed, as sequenced in a study of CD4 T cells in relation to SARS-CoV-2 and coronaviruses. The data were produced by immunoSEQ multiplex PCR, yet TCRdb's version contains in-frame clones alone and is incomplete. Altogether some 35,000 clones are present, around 89% being singletons, with the ten largest covering about a tenth. Sequenced: memory CD4+ T cells from PBMCs. The receptors originated from an adult with COVID-19.

This sequence joins TRBV14 and TRBJ2-6; D may be TRBD1 (6 bases). From germline, CDR1 is SGHDN and CDR2 FVKESK. Trimming pared 1 base from V and 0 bases from J, leaving 13 bases between. The CDR3 covers 18 residues. Here the CDR3 DNA reads TGTGCCAGCAGCCAAGTTCAGGGGCCGTACTCTGGGGCCAACGTCCTGACTTTC. It is translated as CASSQVQGPYSGANVLTF.

The chain links TRBV11-1 to TRBJ2-7; 9 nucleotides match TRBD1. The CDR3 sequence is 14 residues long. CDR1 is SGHAT, CDR2 FQDESV, per germline (reference sequence). Trimming took 5 bases from V and 6 from J; bases not matched to a gene: 8. The chain's CDR3 is CASSRRDRDGEQYF. CDR3 DNA: TGTGCCAGCAGCCGCCGGGACAGGGATGGCGAGCAGTACTTC.

The chain is built from TRBV6-1 and TRBJ1-1; possibly TRBD1 for D (5 bases). Trimming shortened V by 3 bases and J by 10 bases, and 15 bases separated the two germline ends. This CDR3 region has 13 residues. Per the germline V gene, CDR1 is MNHNS and CDR2 is SASEGT. The CDR3: CASSESIQVTAFF. For the CDR3, the DNA is TGTGCCAGCAGTGAGAGTATACAGGTAACAGCTTTCTTT.

The rearrangement joins TRBV5-1 to TRBJ2-3; TRBD2 agrees at 8 bases. After removal of 6 bases from V and 0 bases from J, the junction contained 3 bases not matched to a gene. Germline V lookup: CDR1 SGHRS, CDR2 YFSETQ. This CDR3 is 14 amino acids long. The chain's CDR3 is CASKTSGSTDTQYF. The CDR3, as DNA: TGCGCCAGCAAAACTAGCGGTAGCACAGATACGCAGTATTTT.

This CDR3 is CASSSGAGGRYNEQFF. The CDR3 nucleotides read TGTGCCAGCAGTTCGGGGGCAGGGGGCAGGTACAATGAGCAGTTCTTC. V gene TRBV28 combines with J gene TRBJ2-1; TRBD1 matches 8 bases. This CDR3 comprises 16 residues. Germline CDR1 is MDHEN and CDR2 is SYDVKM. The ends lost 4 bases at V and 4 bases at J; junction bases unmatched: 9. Full variable domain (missing parts from reference TRBV28 and TRBJ2-1): DVKVTQSSRYLVKRTGEKVFLECVQDMDHENMFWYRQDPGLGLRLIYFSYDVKMKEKGDIPEGYSVSREKKERFSLILESASTNQTSMYLCASSSGAGGRYNEQFFGPGTRLTVL.

The J gene is TRBJ2-3, the V gene TRBV11-2, with a weak D call TRBD2 (6 bases). The V end lost 4 bases, the J end lost 7 bases, and 15 bases lay between the germline ends. The CDR3 has 14 residues. The germline V gene encodes CDR1 SGHAT and CDR2 FQNNGV. The CDR3 nucleotides read TGTGCCAGCAGCTACCCCGGGACTCCGTATACGCAGTATTTT. This codes for CASSYPGTPYTQYF.

The V and J genes are TRBV9 and TRBJ1-1; D is ambiguous. Germline V CDR1 and CDR2: SGDLS, YYNGEE. This CDR3 has 15 amino acids. The V and J ends lost 1 base and 3 bases respectively, with 13 bases between them. This chain's CDR3 is CASSVIPGADTEAFF. Written as DNA, the CDR3 is TGTGCCAGCAGCGTAATCCCCGGTGCTGACACTGAAGCTTTCTTT.

V is TRBV6-2 or TRBV6-3 and J is TRBJ2-7, with D tentatively TRBD2 (6 bases). Germline V gene data show CDR1 as MNHEY and CDR2 as SVGEGT. This CDR3 contains 15 residues. Trimming took 4 bases from V and 0 from J, leaving 13 bases between them. The DNA for the CDR3 is TGTGCCAGCAGTTTGCGGGGACTTAGCTCCTACGAGCAGTACTTC. It is translated as CASSLRGLSSYEQYF.

The chain employs TRBV5-1 and TRBJ1-4, with 9 bases that match TRBD1. CDR1 and CDR2 from the germline V gene are SGHRS and YFSETQ. V lost 2 bases to trimming and J lost 4 bases; unmatched junction nucleotides: 3. The CDR3 sequence is 15 residues long. The CDR3 spells CASSLQGAGNEKLFF. The CDR3, as DNA: TGCGCCAGCAGCTTACAGGGGGCTGGTAATGAAAAACTGTTTTTT.

The chain employs TRBV6-5 and TRBJ1-5; 9 bases map to TRBD1. Germline CDR1 and CDR2: MNHEY and SVGAGI. Germline trimming cut 8 bases from V and 2 bases from J; bases unmatched to any gene: 7. This CDR3 has 15 amino acids. The CDR3 is CASCKQGAGNQPQHF. DNA for the CDR3: TGTGCCAGCTGTAAACAGGGGGCGGGCAATCAGCCCCAGCATTTT.

The chain employs TRBV5-1 and TRBJ2-1; no clear D. This CDR3 is 14 amino acids long. Germline values: CDR1 SGHRS, CDR2 YFSETQ. V lost 4 bases and J lost 6, with 14 bases in between. CDR3 loop: CASSAPSGANEQFF. The CDR3 DNA reads as TGCGCCAGCAGCGCTCCCTCCGGCGCCAATGAGCAGTTCTTC. Full variable domain (missing parts from reference TRBV5-1 and TRBJ2-1): KAGVTQTPRYLIKTRGQQVTLSCSPISGHRSVSWYQQTPGQGLQFLFEYFSETQRNKGNFPGRFSGRQFSNSRSEMNVSTLELGDSALYLCASSAPSGANEQFFGPGTRLTVL.

The rearrangement uses TRBV4-3 and TRBJ1-3; TRBD1 agrees at 8 bases. The germline V gene encodes CDR1 LGHNA and CDR2 YSLEER. The ends lost 0 bases at V and 0 bases at J; junction bases unmatched: 7. The CDR3 is made up of 18 amino acids. CDR3 nucleotide sequence: TGCGCCAGCAGCCAAGATCCTGTGCAGGGGGCCTCTGGAAACACCATATATTTT. Protein product: CASSQDPVQGASGNTIYF.

The rearrangement joins TRBV3-1 (or the pseudogene TRBV3-2) to TRBJ2-2, with 7 bases aligning to TRBD1. The trim removed 2 bases at V and 6 bases at J, leaving 3 bases unmatched. CDR3 length: 14 amino acids. Germline V CDR1 and CDR2: LGHDT, YNNKEL (reference sequence). Here the CDR3 DNA reads TGTGCCAGCAGCCAAAACAGGGGTGCCGGGGAGCTGTTTTTT. This encodes CASSQNRGAGELFF.

The count of this clone is one. CDR3 protein: CASSHPLAPGEWAKNIQYF. CDR3 coding DNA: TGCGCCAGCAGCCACCCCCTGGCCCCTGGGGAGTGGGCCAAAAACATTCAGTACTTC. The genes are TRBV4-1 and TRBJ2-4; a possible D gene is TRBD2 (5 bases). V was cut by 3 bases and J by 1 base, with 22 bases left in between. This CDR3 comprises 19 residues. The germline gives CDR1 MGHRA, CDR2 YSYEKL.

The chain is built from TRBV5-4 and TRBJ2-3; 10 bases align to TRBD2. J was trimmed by 0 bases and V by 6 bases; bases with no gene match: 10. CDR1 SGHNT and CDR2 YYREEE come from the germline V gene (reference sequence). CDR3 length equals 17 residues. In DNA, the CDR3 is TGTGCCAGCACAGCTAAGCGGGGGGGCATTAGCACAGATACGCAGTATTTT. This gives the protein CASTAKRGGISTDTQYF.

The gene calls are TRBV19 and TRBJ1-6, with TRBD1 matching 8 bases. In germline, CDR1 is LNHDA, CDR2 SQIVND (reference sequence). Trimming removed 5 bases from V and 7 bases from J; junction bases left unmatched: 13. CDR3 length equals 17 residues. In nucleotides, the CDR3 is TGTGCCAGTAGTCCAACCTCCGCCCAGGGGGCCAATTCACCCCTCCACTTT. Its translation is CASSPTSAQGANSPLHF.

The chain links TRBV9 to TRBJ1-3, with D possibly matching TRBD1 (5 bases). The V and J ends lost 4 bases and 9 bases respectively, with 17 bases between them. The CDR3 has 14 residues. Germline V lookup: CDR1 SGDLS, CDR2 YYNGEE. The CDR3 here is CASSFRDADSTIYF. For the CDR3, the DNA is TGTGCCAGCAGCTTCCGGGACGCCGATTCCACCATATATTTT.

V and J are TRBV5-1 and TRBJ1-3, with 10 bases identical to TRBD1. Germline V lookup: CDR1 SGHRS, CDR2 YFSETQ. J gave up 4 bases and V 4 bases, and 11 bases lay outside the gene matches. The CDR3 is 17 amino acids. The CDR3 sequence is CASSLQAGTGVGNTIYF. The CDR3 coding sequence is TGCGCCAGCAGCCTACAAGCCGGGACAGGGGTAGGAAACACCATATATTTT.

The chain recombines TRBV14 with TRBJ2-3, with 9 bases identical to TRBD2. CDR3 length: 15 amino acids. Germline V lookup: CDR1 SGHDN, CDR2 FVKESK. The trim removed 4 bases at V and 5 bases at J, leaving 7 bases unmatched. DNA of the CDR3: TGTGCCAGCAGCCCTGAGCGGGGGGTCGGAGATACGCAGTATTTT. It is translated as CASSPERGVGDTQYF.

The chain joins TRBV5-1 to TRBJ2-7, with D perhaps TRBD1 (5 bases). Germline assignment: CDR1 SGHRS and CDR2 YFSETQ. CDR3 size: 11 residues. V shed 3 bases and J shed 6 bases, with 7 bases lying between them. This chain's CDR3 is CASSSRGEQYF. The CDR3 bases are TGCGCCAGCAGCTCAAGGGGCGAGCAGTACTTC.

The J gene is TRBJ2-7, the V gene TRBV11-2; TRBD1 agrees at 7 bases. CDR1 is SGHAT and CDR2 is FQNNGV in the germline V gene. This CDR3 has 14 amino acids. Losses at the gene ends were 6 bases for V and 2 bases for J; bases not matched to a gene: 7. The CDR3, as DNA: TGTGCCAGCAGACGCAGGGACAGAACCTACGAGCAGTACTTC. Amino acids: CASRRRDRTYEQYF. Full variable domain (missing parts from reference TRBV11-2 and TRBJ2-7): EAGVAQSPRYKIIEKRQSVAFWCNPISGHATLYWYQQILGQGPKLLIQFQNNGVVDDSQLPKDRFSAERLKGVDSTLKIQPAKLEDSAVYLCASRRRDRTYEQYFGPGTRLTVT.